The clone carrying this T cell receptor (beta chain) occurred a few times. Its antigen is unknown. This entry belongs to a study of response to subunit inactivated influenza vaccine. TCRdb used MiXCR to reprocess the RT-PCR reads, holding one entry per CDR3 protein. The top ten clones hold more than 8.5% of a sample with about 310,000 distinct CDR3 sequences, around a fifth of them seen once. V lost 5 bases and J 4 bases, leaving 8 bases between the germline ends. Germline lookup yields CDR1 MDHEN and CDR2 SYDVKM. The CDR3 is 12 residues long. Findings and limits, study-wide: Authors proposed each seasonal influenza vaccination draws in few new T cells.

This TCR was recovered from a man aged 50 to 69 who received an inactivated influenza vaccine. Sequencing used PBMCs from blood, obtained about 20 months after vaccination. The chain has TRBV28 and TRBJ1-1; D is unresolved. In DNA form, the CDR3 reads TGTGCCAGCAGTCTACAGACCACTGAAGCTTTCTTT. Amino acid sequence: CASSLQTTEAFF.